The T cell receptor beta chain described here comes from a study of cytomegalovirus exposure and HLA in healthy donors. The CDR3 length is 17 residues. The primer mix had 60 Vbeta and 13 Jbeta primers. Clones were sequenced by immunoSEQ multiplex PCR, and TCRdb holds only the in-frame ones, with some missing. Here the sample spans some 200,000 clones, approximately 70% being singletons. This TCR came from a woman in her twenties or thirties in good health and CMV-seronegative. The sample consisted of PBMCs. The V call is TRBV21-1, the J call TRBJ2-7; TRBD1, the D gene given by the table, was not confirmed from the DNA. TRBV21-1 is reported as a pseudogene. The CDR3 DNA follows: TGTGCCAGCAGCAAAATAGGGTCCGGGACAGGGTTCTACGAGCAGTACTTC. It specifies CASSKIGSGTGFYEQYF.